This paragraph covers one T cell receptor (beta chain) sequence. The data originate from a study of cytomegalovirus exposure and HLA in healthy donors. Overall study: From donors who were HLA-typed, an early data release held around 80 million unique TCRs.

Primers: 60 Vbeta forward and 13 Jbeta reverse. Sequencing used immunoSEQ multiplex PCR; TCRdb keeps in-frame clones, though not all of them. This sample yields 150,000 to 200,000 clones, of which roughly 80% are seen a single time; more than 1.5% belongs to the top ten. The J segment lost 5 bases and the V segment lost 7 bases, leaving 10 bases of the junction unmatched. The CDR3 has 15 amino acids. Per the germline V gene, CDR1 is MNHEY and CDR2 is SVGAGI. The sequenced material came from PBMCs. This sequence was found in a man between 18 and 35 years old in good health and CMV-seronegative. The rearrangement links TRBV6-5 to TRBJ1-2, with 10 bases identical to TRBD1. This CDR3 reads CASIGTGALPYGYTF. As DNA, the CDR3 is TGTGCCAGCATAGGGACAGGGGCCCTACCTTATGGCTACACCTTC.